Below are 8 T cell receptor beta chains sequenced from a single sample in a study of control samples from healthy donors and cancer patients. Profiled with immunoSEQ multiplex PCR; TCRdb holds only in-frame clones, not every one. Of some 37,000 clones in the sample, 80% to 95% are singletons; the top ten hold approximately 3.8%. The sample comprised blood. The receptor set was obtained from a woman aged 45-65 years in good health.

This clone was observed a handful of times. The rearrangement uses TRBV7-8 and TRBJ2-7; D is unclear. The V end lost 5 bases, the J end lost 3 bases, and 11 bases lay between the germline ends. The CDR3 is 13 residues long. CDR1 SGHVS and CDR2 FQNEAQ come from the germline V gene. CDR3 region: CASSPRLDYEQYF. The CDR3 DNA reads TGTGCCAGCAGCCCCCGTTTGGACTACGAGCAGTACTTC.

The chain couples TRBV28 to TRBJ1-2, with D unclear. Germline V lookup: CDR1 MDHEN, CDR2 SYDVKM. The CDR3 consists of 11 residues. V lost 7 bases, J lost 6 bases, and 9 bases lay in between. The CDR3 DNA reads as TGTGCCAGCAAGGAGGAGGATGGCTACACCTTC. This gives the protein CASKEEDGYTF.

V and J are TRBV11-2 and TRBJ1-1; tentative D call: TRBD1 (6 bases). CDR3 length: 14 amino acids. The V end lost 5 bases, the J end lost 5 bases, and 15 bases lay between the germline ends. Germline assignment: CDR1 SGHAT and CDR2 FQNNGV. CDR3 loop: CASSPRRGETEAFF. The CDR3, as DNA: TGTGCCAGCAGCCCCCGTAGGGGGGAGACTGAAGCTTTCTTT.

This CDR3 reads CASSLTVRGTEAFF. CDR3 in DNA: TGTGCCAGCAGTCTGACAGTAAGGGGGACTGAAGCTTTCTTT. The genes are TRBV6-2 or TRBV6-3 and TRBJ1-1, with a possible D match to TRBD1 (6 bases). Trimming pared 5 bases from V and 5 bases from J, leaving 15 bases between. In germline, CDR1 is MNHEY, CDR2 SVGEGT. CDR3 length: 14 amino acids.

In this sample, this clone turned up once. The V gene is TRBV6-5, the J gene TRBJ1-1, with 9 bases fitting TRBD1. The junction had 2 bases not matched to a gene; V was cut back by 4 bases and J by 2 bases. Germline CDR1 and CDR2: MNHEY and SVGAGI. The CDR3 runs to 14 residues. CDR3 loop: CASSSGQGNTEAFF. CDR3 in DNA: TGTGCCAGCAGTTCGGGACAGGGTAACACTGAAGCTTTCTTT.

This clone was detected a few times. The chain recombines TRBV6-6 with TRBJ2-1; no clear D gene. The CDR3 has 13 amino acids. The V and J ends lost 2 bases and 7 bases respectively, with 9 bases between them. The germline gives CDR1 MNHNY, CDR2 SVGAGI (reference sequence). The CDR3 here is CASSYRTRNEQFF. The CDR3 nucleotides are TGTGCCAGCAGTTACAGAACGCGAAATGAGCAGTTCTTC.

The V and J genes are TRBV7-9 and TRBJ2-7, with 11 bases identical to TRBD2. This CDR3 is 19 amino acids long. V was clipped by 5 bases and J by 2 bases; unmatched bases: 17. CDR1 is SEHNR, CDR2 FQNEAQ, per germline (reference sequence). The CDR3 is CASSRIGQGGTSGPYEQYF. DNA of the CDR3: TGTGCCAGCAGCCGAATAGGACAGGGTGGGACTAGCGGTCCCTACGAGCAGTACTTC.

The chain recombines TRBV11-2 with TRBJ1-2, with D possibly being TRBD1 (5 bases). Trimming stripped 0 bases from V and 8 bases from J, with 13 bases between. The CDR3 is made up of 14 amino acids. Looked up from germline, CDR1 is SGHAT and CDR2 is FQNNGV. The CDR3 DNA sequence: TGTGCCAGCAGCTTAGACCTGGCAGGGTGGGGCTACACCTTC. Protein sequence: CASSLDLAGWGYTF.